Here is one TCR beta chain with its context. No antigen is known for it. PCR amplification relied on 60 Vbeta primers (plus 13 Jbeta primers). The data were produced by immunoSEQ multiplex PCR, yet TCRdb's version contains in-frame clones alone and is incomplete. The sample has about 150,000 clones; around 80% are singletons. Germline lookup yields CDR1 LGHNA and CDR2 YNFKEQ. The J segment lost 0 bases and the V segment lost 0 bases, leaving 8 bases of the junction unmatched. The CDR3 consists of 18 residues. This entry belongs to a study of cytomegalovirus exposure and HLA in healthy donors. The overall study: Unique TCRs numbering around 85 million, obtained from HLA-typed donors, made up an early data release. The Caucasian-associated ancestry cluster held under 90% of 350 to 450 genotyped donors. Notes on the study in general: As a later analysis revealed, the rate of TCR association differed by HLA locus, with DRB1 most and HLA-C fewest.

The sequence was obtained from a woman aged 40 to 50 in good health and CMV-seropositive. This rearrangement joins TRBV4-2 to TRBJ1-3; TRBD1 matches at 7 bases. The sequenced material came from PBMCs. The CDR3 here is CASSQDKQGQFSGNTIYF. CDR3 sequence (DNA): TGTGCCAGCAGCCAAGATAAACAGGGGCAATTCTCTGGAAACACCATATATTTT.